These 9 T cell receptor beta chains share one sample of origin, sequenced in a study of blood T cell repertoires in COVID-19. This table comes from immunoSEQ multiplex PCR, and its TCRdb copy is limited to in-frame clones, with some not included. The repertoire includes approximately 220,000 clones, nearly 90% of them detected once, and over 13% sits in the top ten. Sequencing was performed on PBMCs or T cells enriched from blood (not recorded which). These receptors were obtained from a young man who had been exposed to COVID-19.

The chain couples TRBV7-9 to TRBJ1-2; no reliable D call. CDR3 size: 16 residues. Trimming left V 2 bases short and J 2 bases short, with 15 bases between. Germline CDR1 reads SEHNR; CDR2 reads FQNEAQ (reference sequence). The CDR3 sequence is CASSLNEDEANYGYTF. CDR3 nucleotides: TGTGCCAGCAGCTTAAATGAAGACGAGGCGAACTATGGCTACACCTTC.

The rearrangement uses TRBV4-2 and TRBJ2-3; the match to TRBD2 covers 13 bases. This CDR3 is built from 16 residues. Trimming cost V 1 base and J 4 bases; bases outside gene matches: 2. CDR1 LGHNA and CDR2 YNFKEQ come from the germline V gene. DNA of the CDR3: TGTGCCAGCAGCCAAGGGGGGACTAGCGGGGCAGATACGCAGTATTTT. Its protein product is CASSQGGTSGADTQYF.

V is TRBV6-1 and J is TRBJ1-5, with 7 nucleotides matching TRBD1. The J segment lost 9 bases and the V segment lost 2 bases, leaving 10 bases of the junction unmatched. This CDR3 contains 15 residues. CDR1 and CDR2 from the germline V gene are MNHNS and SASEGT. CDR3 coding DNA: TGTGCCAGCAGTGAAAGGGAACCAAGGGGGCGGCCCCAGCATTTT. It translates to CASSEREPRGRPQHF.

Written as DNA, the CDR3 is TGTGCCAGCAGTTACTCGACAGGGGAAGACCAGCCCCAGCATTTT. The encoded protein is CASSYSTGEDQPQHF. The chain recombines TRBV6-5 with TRBJ1-5, with 8 bases that match TRBD1. V lost 0 bases to trimming and J lost 7 bases; unmatched junction nucleotides: 5. This CDR3 has 15 residues. Germline V gene sequence: CDR1 MNHEY, CDR2 SVGAGI.

Only one count was recorded for this clone. The J gene is TRBJ1-2, the V gene TRBV4-1; D remains unclear. Germline CDR1 and CDR2: MGHRA and YSYEKL. The CDR3 runs 15 residues. V dropped 5 bases and J dropped 6 bases, with 19 bases sitting between them. The CDR3 bases are TGCGCCAGCAGCTCCCTCCCGAGGGAAATACATGGCTACACCTTC. Its protein product is CASSSLPREIHGYTF.

J is TRBJ1-5 and V is TRBV24-1; tentative D call: TRBD1 (5 bases). The germline V and J ends were trimmed by 12 bases and 0 bases, with 8 bases remaining between them. The V gene's germline CDR1 is KGHDR and CDR2 SFDVKD. This CDR3 has 12 residues. The DNA for the CDR3 is TGTGCCTGGGGCAATAGCAATCAGCCCCAGCATTTT. Its protein product is CAWGNSNQPQHF.

The rearrangement links TRBV6-2 or TRBV6-3 to TRBJ2-3, with D possibly TRBD2 on 6 matching bases. The length of the CDR3 is 18 residues. Germline V CDR1 and CDR2: MNHEY, SVGEGT. The V and J ends lost 5 bases and 7 bases respectively, with 28 bases between them. The CDR3: CASSGLSVRLEEPYTQYF. DNA for the CDR3: TGTGCCAGCAGTGGACTATCGGTGAGATTAGAAGAACCCTATACGCAGTATTTT.

J is TRBJ2-1 and V is TRBV30; 11 bases are a match to TRBD2. Germline trimming cut 7 bases from V and 5 bases from J; bases unmatched to any gene: 10. The CDR3 contains 15 residues. CDR1 and CDR2 (germline): GTSNPN, SVGIG (reference sequence). The chain's CDR3 is CASGYGTSGNNEQFF. As DNA, the CDR3 is TGTGCCTCCGGTTACGGGACTAGCGGAAACAATGAGCAGTTCTTC.

The V and J genes are TRBV28 and TRBJ1-6, with unresolved D. The germline V gene has CDR1 MDHEN and CDR2 SYDVKM. With 2 bases removed from V and 8 bases from J, the gap between germline ends came to 10 bases. This CDR3 region has 14 residues. CDR3 coding DNA: TGTGCCAGCAGTTTAACGGGTCGGGATTCACCCCTCCACTTT. It is translated as CASSLTGRDSPLHF. The full variable domain, with the rest looked up from reference TRBV28 and TRBJ1-6, is DVKVTQSSRYLVKRTGEKVFLECVQDMDHENMFWYRQDPGLGLRLIYFSYDVKMKEKGDIPEGYSVSREKKERFSLILESASTNQTSMYLCASSLTGRDSPLHFGNGTRLTVT.